Listed here is a single TCR beta chain. Its cognate antigen is unknown. Separate from the roughly 700-subject first cohort was the approximately 110-subject validation cohort, to which the donors belonged. The data derive from a study of cytomegalovirus exposure and HLA in healthy donors. Regarding the study as a whole: Subsequent analysis revealed that first-cohort TCR clusters tended to co-occur in the 120 or so validation repertoires. In vitro testing confirmed a few CMV-associated chains as specific for CMV antigens. There were under 200 TCR beta chains listed as cytomegalovirus-associated.

Clones were sequenced by immunoSEQ multiplex PCR, and TCRdb holds only the in-frame ones, with some missing. The sample has about 140,000 clones, 84% seen once. The CDR3 has 19 amino acids. Germline V CDR1 and CDR2: MGHRA, YSYEKL. The ends lost 0 bases at V and 5 bases at J; junction bases unmatched: 16. The sequence was obtained from a woman younger than 45 in good health and CMV-seronegative. This chain joins TRBV4-1 and TRBJ2-1, with TRBD1 identical over 7 bases. Sequenced sample: PBMCs. CDR3 sequence reads: CASSQDDALGQSINNEQFF. The DNA for the CDR3 is TGCGCCAGCAGCCAAGATGACGCCCTGGGACAGAGCATTAACAATGAGCAGTTCTTC.